The clone carrying this TCR beta chain was observed once. These data belong to a study of CD8 T cells in ankylosing spondylitis. The V gene's germline CDR1 is MNHEY and CDR2 SVGEGT. The trim removed 7 bases at V and 5 bases at J, leaving 17 bases unmatched. There are 17 residues in the CDR3. TCRdb fed the 5' RACE reads into MiXCR, producing one record per CDR3 protein. The sample carries roughly 150,000 distinct CDR3 sequences, around 32% recorded once. The receptor comes from a male donor with ankylosing spondylitis. The sample taken for sequencing was synovial fluid, either unsorted or a sorted T cell fraction (not recorded which). The chain combines TRBV6-2 or TRBV6-3 with TRBJ2-7; 10 bases are shared with TRBD2. CDR3 DNA sequence: TGTGCCAGCACCTATTTAGGAGTAGCGGGAGGTATCCACGAGCAGTACTTC. This translates into CASTYLGVAGGIHEQYF.